The next 10 T cell receptor beta chains were all read from a single sample in a study of blood T cell repertoires in COVID-19. This table comes from immunoSEQ multiplex PCR, and its TCRdb copy is limited to in-frame clones, with some not included. The table shows 200,000 to 250,000 clones, with 65% to 90% occurring only once. Input material: PBMCs or T cells enriched from blood (not recorded which). The receptors come from a woman aged 40-49 years with acute COVID-19.

In nucleotides, the CDR3 is TGCGCCAGCAGCTTGGGGACTAGCGGCTCTGGGGGGGAGACCCAGTACTTC. Its translation is CASSLGTSGSGGETQYF. The chain joins TRBV5-1 to TRBJ2-5; 10 nucleotides agree with TRBD2. CDR3 size: 17 residues. Germline CDR1 and CDR2: SGHRS and YFSETQ. The V and J ends lost 0 bases and 5 bases, in that order; junction bases with no gene match: 10.

The V and J genes are TRBV7-6 and TRBJ2-1; possible D gene TRBD2, 5 bases. V was shortened by 1 base and J by 6 bases, with 10 bases between the two germline ends. The CDR3 is 14 residues long. Germline CDR1 and CDR2: SGHVS and FNYEAQ. The CDR3 is CASSLGDGGNEQFF. CDR3 coding DNA: TGTGCCAGCAGCTTAGGAGATGGAGGCAATGAGCAGTTCTTC.

This clone was recorded once. The V and J genes are TRBV7-9 and TRBJ2-1, with D possibly being TRBD1 (5 bases). V lost 5 bases and J lost 5, with 19 bases in between. CDR3 length: 16 residues. Germline V gives CDR1 SEHNR, CDR2 FQNEAQ (reference sequence). The CDR3 region has the DNA TGTGCCAGCAGCACTAAGGTCGGGCTAGGGGACAATGAGCAGTTCTTC. Amino acids: CASSTKVGLGDNEQFF.

V is TRBV7-9 and J is TRBJ1-3, with a weak D call TRBD1 (5 bases). The CDR3 is made up of 15 amino acids. Germline V CDR1 and CDR2: SEHNR, FQNEAQ (reference sequence). Trimming left V 1 base short and J 2 bases short, with 9 bases between. In DNA, the CDR3 is TGTGCCAGCAGCTTAGAGGGGTTGGCTGGAAACACCATATATTTT. Translation gives CASSLEGLAGNTIYF.

A few counts support this clone. This chain connects TRBV18 to TRBJ2-1; D is unresolved. Germline V gene data show CDR1 as KGHSH and CDR2 as LQKENI. This CDR3 contains 11 residues. Deletions cut 2 bases from V and 8 bases from J, with 4 bases between. The CDR3 DNA follows: TGTGCCAGCTCACCAGCGGATGAGCAGTTCTTC. Protein product: CASSPADEQFF.

The chain employs TRBV7-2 and TRBJ2-1; 9 positions match TRBD2. The length of the CDR3 is 15 residues. Germline CDR1 and CDR2: SGHTA and FQGNSA. Germline trimming cut 11 bases from V and 4 bases from J; bases unmatched to any gene: 12. The CDR3 nucleotides read TGTGCCTGCTCATATAGCGGGAGCCAATACAATGAGCAGTTCTTC. It encodes CACSYSGSQYNEQFF. Full variable domain (missing parts from reference TRBV7-2 and TRBJ2-1): GAGVSQSPSNKVTEKGKDVELRCDPISGHTALYWYRQSLGQGLEFLIYFQGNSAPDKSGLPSDRFSAERTGGSVSTLTIQRTQQEDSAVYLCACSYSGSQYNEQFFGPGTRLTVL.

The CDR3: CASSLGQGRSMGNQPQHF. CDR3 DNA: TGTGCCAGCAGCTTAGGGCAGGGTAGGAGTATGGGCAATCAGCCCCAGCATTTT. This chain uses TRBV7-2 with TRBJ1-5, with D perhaps matching TRBD1 (5 bases). Germline values: CDR1 SGHTA, CDR2 FQGNSA. V was pared by 1 base and J by 2 bases, with 18 bases between. The CDR3 is made up of 18 amino acids.

The count of this clone is one. The CDR3: CATSDGGRGLYGYTF. CDR3 coding DNA: TGTGCCACCAGTGATGGGGGCAGGGGTTTGTATGGCTACACCTTC. V usage is TRBV24-1 and J usage is TRBJ1-2; possibly TRBD1 for D (6 bases). The ends were cut back, 3 bases at V and 5 bases at J, with 15 bases in the middle. Germline assignment: CDR1 KGHDR and CDR2 SFDVKD. The CDR3 runs to 15 residues.

This chain links TRBV19 with TRBJ2-7; 8 bases line up with TRBD1. With 3 bases clipped from V and 2 bases from J, the junction kept 6 bases outside the gene matches. CDR1 is LNHDA, CDR2 SQIVND, per germline (reference sequence). This CDR3 region has 15 residues. The DNA for the CDR3 is TGTGCCAGTAGTATTGGTCGGACAGGGACCTACGAGCAGTACTTC. This codes for CASSIGRTGTYEQYF.

This clone has only one observation. The chain combines TRBV11-2 with TRBJ2-1, with 9 nucleotides matching TRBD2. Looked up from germline, CDR1 is SGHAT and CDR2 is FQNNGV. Trimming removed 1 base from V and 6 bases from J; junction bases left unmatched: 7. This CDR3 contains 16 residues. The CDR3 reads CASSLGFLAGANEQFF. CDR3 nucleotide sequence: TGTGCCAGCAGCTTAGGTTTTTTAGCGGGAGCCAATGAGCAGTTCTTC.